This TCR beta chain was captured in a study of blood T cell repertoires in COVID-19 (dated by TCRdb to the early 2020s). For context, the study as a whole: Samples covering the acute and convalescent phases of COVID-19 were provided by collaborators in the United States, Italy and Spain. The prospective study material was composed of cDNA or gDNA derived from T cells, B-cell-depleted T cells, or PBMCs. Deeply sampled blood TCRbeta repertoires from subjects exposed to, actively infected with, or recovered from COVID-19 were included in the dataset. A freely available public database, intended as a resource for researchers studying the immune response to SARS-CoV-2, is where the repertoires were released. Samples came from the ongoing ImmuneRACE study (first 160 participants) plus 1,254 subjects from 6 global collaborators. Sample metadata almost always included a de-identified subject ID, COVID-19 status, age in years and sex. HLA class I and class II types, where available, came from metadata supplied by the sample provider rather than from assay-based typing. What the study reported, not specific to this receptor: The quantity of clinical and demographic metadata differed by source and by participant and was supplied without curation.

Participants in the prospective study were aged about 18 to 90 years, lived in over 20 United States geographic areas, and enrolled through a virtual design. To assign participants to cohorts, the prospective study relied on clinical history that participants themselves reported in a screening survey and a study questionnaire. Exposed participants were defined as having been in contact with someone with a PCR-confirmed or clinician-diagnosed COVID-19 case within 2 weeks of study entry. Each participant in the prospective study had whole blood, serum and a nasopharyngeal or oropharyngeal swab collected by mobile phlebotomists. Over a roughly two-month period, participants in the prospective study had the option of providing additional blood draws and questionnaires. Before DNA extraction, blood samples from the prospective study were shipped at room temperature or frozen. This clone is a singleton in its sample. No antigen is known for it. Within one base of it there is no much larger clone, and no base qualities were kept.

TCRbeta CDR3 regions were amplified from genomic DNA using the immunoSEQ Assay, a bias-controlled multiplex PCR. The authors' pipeline ran thus. Nucleated cell counts per sample were estimated from amplification of reference gene primers within the assay. To quantify the absolute abundance of each unique TCRbeta CDR3 rearrangement, sequence reads were collapsed and filtered. Productive Simpson clonality was computed per sample as the square root of Simpson's diversity index over productive rearrangements. TCRdb obtained this table from immuneACCESS and retained in-frame rearrangements with V and J assigned. These tables miss some clones; where compared with another copy, unresolved V genes account for less than half of the shortfall, and the remainder is unexplained. V and J calls and clone size come straight from that table; D and trimming were deduced from the DNA. This sample is represented by 350,000 to 400,000 clones; roughly nine tenths of them were singletons. Over 0.7% of the sample is in the top ten clones.

From its cysteine to its phenylalanine, the CDR3 spans 16 amino acids. CDR3 DNA only is kept here, 48 bases in frame from base 1. The CDR1 and CDR2 encoded by the germline V gene (reference sequence) are LGHDT and YNNKEL. V sheds 2 bases and J sheds 5 bases, leaving 18 bases between their ends. This sequence originates from a woman between 40 and 55 years old who had been exposed to COVID-19. The V and J genes are TRBV3-1 (or the pseudogene TRBV3-2) and TRBJ2-5; matching of 5 bases hints at TRBD2 as the D gene. The source material was PBMCs or T cells enriched from blood (not recorded which). Here is the DNA: TGTGCCAGCAGCCAACAGCGGAGCCTCAAGGCGGAGACCCAGTACTTC. The resulting protein is CASSQQRSLKAETQYF.